One and the same sample provided the 20 T cell receptor beta chains below, sequenced in a study of cytotoxic CD8 clonotypes in ibrutinib-treated CLL. Using immunoSEQ multiplex PCR, the repertoire was profiled, and TCRdb retains in-frame clones only, with some absent. The table shows about 140,000 clones, with approximately 80% occurring only once. This specimen consisted of PBMCs, obtained after 12 months of ibrutinib treatment. The receptors derive from a human donor with chronic lymphocytic leukemia.

The V call is TRBV5-1, the J call TRBJ2-5, with 9 nucleotides matching TRBD2. In germline, CDR1 is SGHRS, CDR2 YFSETQ. The V and J ends lost 4 bases and 1 base, in that order; junction bases with no gene match: 5. There are 15 residues in the CDR3. CDR3 nucleotide sequence: TGCGCCAGCAGCGGCGGGGGGGGCCTCCAAGAGACCCAGTACTTC. It encodes CASSGGGGLQETQYF.

This chain joins TRBV7-8 and TRBJ1-1, with 10 bases that match TRBD1. The germline CDR1 and CDR2 sequences are SGHVS and FQNEAQ. CDR3 length: 15 residues. With V trimmed by 5 bases and J by 5 bases, 8 bases remained unmatched. CDR3 protein: CASSGRQGASTEAFF. In nucleotides, the CDR3 is TGTGCCAGCAGCGGGAGACAGGGGGCATCGACTGAAGCTTTCTTT. Based on the CDR3 plus reference TRBV7-8 and TRBJ1-1, the full variable domain is GAGVSQSPRYKVAKRGQDVALRCDPISGHVSLFWYQQALGQGPEFLTYFQNEAQLDKSGLPSDRFFAERPEGSVSTLKIQRTQQEDSAVYLCASSGRQGASTEAFFGQGTRLTVV.

V and J are TRBV5-6 and TRBJ2-7; the D gene is possibly TRBD2 (6 bases). V lost 2 bases and J lost 3, with 12 bases in between. Germline lookup yields CDR1 SGHDT and CDR2 YYEEEE. This CDR3 is built from 14 residues. In DNA, the CDR3 is TGTGCCAGCAGCTTAGGGGACTTCCTCTACGAGCAGTACTTC. Protein product: CASSLGDFLYEQYF.

The chain is built from TRBV27 and TRBJ2-5; 7 bases line up with TRBD2. J lost 8 bases, V lost 0 bases, and 9 bases had no gene match. This CDR3 is built from 15 residues. In germline, CDR1 is MNHEY, CDR2 SMNVEV (reference sequence). CDR3 protein: CASSLSSGLPVTQYF. DNA of the CDR3: TGTGCCAGCAGTTTATCGTCGGGACTACCAGTAACCCAGTACTTC.

This clone has a single count. The CDR3 here is CASSLFLGPNTEAFF. DNA for the CDR3: TGTGCCAGCAGTTTATTCTTGGGGCCGAACACTGAAGCTTTCTTT. The V gene is TRBV27, the J gene TRBJ1-1, with D perhaps TRBD1 (5 bases). Germline CDR1 and CDR2: MNHEY and SMNVEV (reference sequence). The CDR3 covers 15 residues. V was clipped by 1 base and J by 1 base, with 10 bases between them.

CDR3 in amino acids: CASSSELLQGTEAFF. CDR3 coding DNA: TGCGCCAGCAGCTCGGAACTATTACAGGGAACTGAAGCTTTCTTT. This rearrangement joins TRBV5-1 to TRBJ1-1; D may be TRBD1 (6 bases). V gave up 3 bases and J gave up 5 bases, with 17 bases separating them. The length of the CDR3 is 15 residues. Germline V lookup: CDR1 SGHRS, CDR2 YFSETQ.

This chain connects TRBV4-3 to TRBJ2-7, with D uncertain. The V and J ends lost 1 base and 0 bases respectively, with 10 bases between them. The CDR3 totals 15 residues. The germline gives CDR1 LGHNA, CDR2 YSLEER. CDR3 coding DNA: TGCGCCAGCAGCCAAGTCTGGGCCTACTCCTACGAGCAGTACTTC. Its translation is CASSQVWAYSYEQYF.

This chain joins TRBV5-5 and TRBJ2-5; D not resolved. V lost 3 bases, J lost 5 bases, and 5 bases lay in between. CDR3 length: 11 amino acids. Looked up from germline, CDR1 is SGHKS and CDR2 is YYEKEE (reference sequence). The CDR3 DNA sequence: TGTGCCAGCAGCTCAAGGGAGACCCAGTACTTC. This sequence encodes CASSSRETQYF.

The genes are TRBV19 and TRBJ2-5, with 9 bases identical to TRBD2. The CDR3 contains 15 residues. Germline V gene sequence: CDR1 LNHDA, CDR2 SQIVND (reference sequence). With 0 bases clipped from V and 7 bases from J, the junction kept 6 bases outside the gene matches. The CDR3 DNA follows: TGTGCCAGTAGTATAGAGCCTAGCGGGGCGGGGACCCAGTACTTC. Amino acid sequence: CASSIEPSGAGTQYF.

V and J are TRBV28 and TRBJ2-3; tentatively, D is TRBD1 or TRBD2 (5 bases each). CDR1 and CDR2 (germline): MDHEN, SYDVKM. V shed 4 bases and J shed 3 bases, with 20 bases lying between them. The CDR3 is made up of 17 amino acids. CDR3 nucleotides: TGTGCCAGCAGTTCCCTGGGGACGGTCCCCCCGACAGATACGCAGTATTTT. It translates to CASSSLGTVPPTDTQYF.

The chain employs TRBV10-3 and TRBJ2-1; D is unresolved. The V gene's germline CDR1 is ENHRY and CDR2 SYGVKD. The CDR3 is 13 residues long. V was trimmed by 7 bases and J by 0 bases, leaving 7 bases between them. The DNA for the CDR3 is TGTGCCATCAAAGTCGACTCCTACAATGAGCAGTTCTTC. Its protein product is CAIKVDSYNEQFF.

The chain combines TRBV5-1 with TRBJ2-7; 9 bases align to TRBD1. Germline-derived CDR1 and CDR2 are SGHRS and YFSETQ. The CDR3 totals 16 residues. V trimming: 0 bases; J trimming: 4 bases; junction bases outside the gene matches: 8. In nucleotides, the CDR3 is TGCGCCAGCAGCTTGGAACCGGGACAGGGATTGTACGAGCAGTACTTC. It codes for CASSLEPGQGLYEQYF.

The chain carries TRBV5-5 and TRBJ2-7; D unclear. V was trimmed by 6 bases and J by 6 bases, leaving 13 bases between them. The V gene's germline CDR1 is SGHKS and CDR2 YYEKEE (reference sequence). This CDR3 has 12 amino acids. The DNA of the CDR3 is TGTGCCAGCACCCGGTTGGGTGGCGAGCAGTACTTC. Its protein product is CASTRLGGEQYF.

The chain carries TRBV4-3 and TRBJ2-2, with 7 bases lining up with TRBD2. V dropped 3 bases and J dropped 0; count of bases not matched to a gene: 1. Germline V lookup: CDR1 LGHNA, CDR2 YSLEER. There are 15 residues in the CDR3. CDR3 in DNA: TGCGCCAGCAGCCACGGGGGGTCGAACACCGGGGAGCTGTTTTTT. Translated: CASSHGGSNTGELFF.

J is TRBJ1-4 and V is TRBV28, with TRBD1 as a possible D gene (6 bases). The germline CDR1 and CDR2 sequences are MDHEN and SYDVKM. The CDR3 consists of 13 residues. Trimming pared 8 bases from V and 7 bases from J, leaving 14 bases between. The CDR3 spells CASRGGGIEKLFF. The DNA of the CDR3 is TGTGCCAGCCGTGGGGGGGGCATTGAAAAACTGTTTTTT. Looking up the rest from reference TRBV28 and TRBJ1-4 gives the full variable domain: DVKVTQSSRYLVKRTGEKVFLECVQDMDHENMFWYRQDPGLGLRLIYFSYDVKMKEKGDIPEGYSVSREKKERFSLILESASTNQTSMYLCASRGGGIEKLFFGSGTQLSVL.

This clone was detected a few times. The chain employs TRBV7-2 and TRBJ1-6, with 7 bases lining up with TRBD1. CDR3 size: 15 residues. The germline CDR1 and CDR2 sequences are SGHTA and FQGNSA. J gave up 7 bases and V 1 base, and 4 bases lay outside the gene matches. The DNA of the CDR3 is TGTGCCAGCAGCTTAGTAGAGGGGGCAAATTCACCCCTCCACTTT. This gives the protein CASSLVEGANSPLHF.

This sequence joins TRBV7-9 and TRBJ2-2; the D gene is possibly TRBD1 (5 bases). V shed 1 base and J shed 4 bases, with 16 bases lying between them. The CDR3 totals 17 residues. Germline V CDR1 and CDR2: SEHNR, FQNEAQ (reference sequence). The CDR3 region has the DNA TGTGCCAGCAGCTTAGAGGGCCCAGGGCTATTCACCGGGGAGCTGTTTTTT. Translated: CASSLEGPGLFTGELFF.

This clone was counted only a few times. The chain carries TRBV6-5 and TRBJ2-5, with 11 bases matching TRBD2. V was pared by 7 bases and J by 5 bases, with 3 bases of the junction left unmatched. CDR1 is MNHEY, CDR2 SVGAGI, per germline. The CDR3 runs 13 residues. This CDR3 is CASMGTSGETQYF. The CDR3 nucleotides are TGTGCCAGCATGGGGACTAGCGGTGAGACCCAGTACTTC.

The V call is TRBV19, the J call TRBJ2-7; D tentatively fits TRBD1 or TRBD2 (5 bases each). Trimming removed 0 bases from V and 3 bases from J, with 6 bases in between. CDR1 and CDR2 (germline): LNHDA, SQIVND (reference sequence). The CDR3 runs 13 residues. The CDR3 spells CASSIERGYEQYF. As DNA, the CDR3 is TGTGCCAGTAGTATAGAGAGGGGCTACGAGCAGTACTTC.

V usage is TRBV19 and J usage is TRBJ2-7, with D perhaps TRBD2 (6 bases). CDR1 is LNHDA, CDR2 SQIVND, per germline (reference sequence). This CDR3 contains 15 residues. Between the trimmed V and J ends, which lost 6 bases and 0 bases, there was a span of 15 bases. CDR3 DNA sequence: TGTGCCAGTAGCGCGGTAGCGGTTAGCTCCTACGAGCAGTACTTC. Protein: CASSAVAVSSYEQYF.